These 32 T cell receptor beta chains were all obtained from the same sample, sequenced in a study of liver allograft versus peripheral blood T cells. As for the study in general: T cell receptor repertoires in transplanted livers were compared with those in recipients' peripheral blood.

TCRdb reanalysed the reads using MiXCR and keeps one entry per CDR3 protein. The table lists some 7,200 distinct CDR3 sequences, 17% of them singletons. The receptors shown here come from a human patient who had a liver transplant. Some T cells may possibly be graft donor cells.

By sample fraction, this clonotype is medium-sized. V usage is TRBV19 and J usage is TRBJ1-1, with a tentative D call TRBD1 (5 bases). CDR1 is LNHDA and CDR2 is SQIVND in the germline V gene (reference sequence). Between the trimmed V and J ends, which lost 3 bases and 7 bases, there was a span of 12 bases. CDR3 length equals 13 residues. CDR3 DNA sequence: TGTGCCAGTAGTATTAAGCAGGGTTATGAAGCTTTCTTT. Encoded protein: CASSIKQGYEAFF.

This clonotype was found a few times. The DNA of the CDR3 is TGCAGTGCTAGGACTAGCGGGAGCTACGAGCAGTACTTC. Protein sequence: CSARTSGSYEQYF. V is TRBV20-1 and J is TRBJ2-7; 12 bases are a match to TRBD2. The V gene's germline CDR1 is DFQATT and CDR2 SNEGSKA (reference sequence). With V trimmed by 3 bases and J by 3 bases, 0 bases remained unmatched. This CDR3 is 13 amino acids long.

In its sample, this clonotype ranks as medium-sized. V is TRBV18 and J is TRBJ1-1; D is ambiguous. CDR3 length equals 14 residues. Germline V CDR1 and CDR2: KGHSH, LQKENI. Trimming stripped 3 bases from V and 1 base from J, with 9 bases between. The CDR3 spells CASSPAPANTEAFF. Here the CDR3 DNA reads TGTGCCAGCTCACCGGCTCCTGCGAACACTGAAGCTTTCTTT.

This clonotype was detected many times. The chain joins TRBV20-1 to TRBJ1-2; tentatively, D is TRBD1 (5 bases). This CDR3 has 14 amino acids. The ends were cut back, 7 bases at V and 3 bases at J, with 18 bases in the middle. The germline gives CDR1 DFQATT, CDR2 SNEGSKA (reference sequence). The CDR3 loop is CSEVPRQGDYGYTF. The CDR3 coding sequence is TGCAGTGAGGTCCCTAGGCAGGGCGACTATGGCTACACCTTC.

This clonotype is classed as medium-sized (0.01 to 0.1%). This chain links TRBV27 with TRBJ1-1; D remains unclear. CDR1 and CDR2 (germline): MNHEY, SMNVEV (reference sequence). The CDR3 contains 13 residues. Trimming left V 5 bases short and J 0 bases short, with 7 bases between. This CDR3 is CASSPTLNTEAFF. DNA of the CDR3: TGTGCCAGCAGTCCAACGCTGAACACTGAAGCTTTCTTT.

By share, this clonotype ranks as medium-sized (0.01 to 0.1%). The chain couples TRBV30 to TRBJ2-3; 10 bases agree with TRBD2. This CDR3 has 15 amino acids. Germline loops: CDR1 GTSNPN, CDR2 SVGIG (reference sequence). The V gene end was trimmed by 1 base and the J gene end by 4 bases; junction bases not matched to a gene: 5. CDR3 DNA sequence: TGTGCCTGGAGTGCAGGACTAGCGGAAGCAGATACGCAGTATTTT. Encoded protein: CAWSAGLAEADTQYF.

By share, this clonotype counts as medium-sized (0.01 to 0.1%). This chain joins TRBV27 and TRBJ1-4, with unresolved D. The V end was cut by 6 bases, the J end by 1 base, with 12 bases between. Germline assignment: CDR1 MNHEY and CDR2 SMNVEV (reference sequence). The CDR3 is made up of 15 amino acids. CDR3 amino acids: CASRLKAGTNEKLFF. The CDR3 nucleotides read TGTGCCAGCAGGCTTAAGGCGGGAACTAATGAAAAACTGTTTTTT.

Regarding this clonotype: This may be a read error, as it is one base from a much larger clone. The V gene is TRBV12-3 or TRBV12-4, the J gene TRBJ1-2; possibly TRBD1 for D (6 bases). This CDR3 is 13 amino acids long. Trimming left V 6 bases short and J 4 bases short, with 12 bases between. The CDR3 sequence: CASRQGQSYGYTF. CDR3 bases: TGTGCCAGCAGACAAGGACAGTCCTATGGCTACACCTTC.

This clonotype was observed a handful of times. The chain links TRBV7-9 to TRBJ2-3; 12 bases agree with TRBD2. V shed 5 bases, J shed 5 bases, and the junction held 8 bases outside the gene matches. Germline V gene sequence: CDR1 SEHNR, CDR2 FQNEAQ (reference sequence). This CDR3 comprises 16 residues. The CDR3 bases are TGTGCCAGCAGCATCGGACTAGCGGGGATAGGAGATACGCAGTATTTT. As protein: CASSIGLAGIGDTQYF.

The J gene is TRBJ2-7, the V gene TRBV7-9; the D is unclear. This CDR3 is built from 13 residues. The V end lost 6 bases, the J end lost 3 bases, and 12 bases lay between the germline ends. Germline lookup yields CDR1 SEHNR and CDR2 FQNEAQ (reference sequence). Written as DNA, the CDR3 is TGTGCCAGCAGACTCGGAGACCGCTACGAGCAGTACTTC. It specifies CASRLGDRYEQYF.

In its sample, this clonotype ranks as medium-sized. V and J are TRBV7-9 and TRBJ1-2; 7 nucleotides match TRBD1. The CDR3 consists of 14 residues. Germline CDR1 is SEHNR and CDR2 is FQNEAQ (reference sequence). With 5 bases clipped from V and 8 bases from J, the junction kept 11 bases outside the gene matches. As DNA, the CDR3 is TGTGCCAGCAGCCCCTCAACAGGGGCCGGCGGCTACACCTTC. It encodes CASSPSTGAGGYTF.

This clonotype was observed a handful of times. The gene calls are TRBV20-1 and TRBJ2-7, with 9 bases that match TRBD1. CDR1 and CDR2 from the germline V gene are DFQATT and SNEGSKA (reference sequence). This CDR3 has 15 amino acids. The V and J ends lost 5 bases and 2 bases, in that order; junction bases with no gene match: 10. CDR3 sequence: CSAATGTGIPYEQYF. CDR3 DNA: TGCAGTGCTGCCACCGGGACAGGGATTCCCTACGAGCAGTACTTC.

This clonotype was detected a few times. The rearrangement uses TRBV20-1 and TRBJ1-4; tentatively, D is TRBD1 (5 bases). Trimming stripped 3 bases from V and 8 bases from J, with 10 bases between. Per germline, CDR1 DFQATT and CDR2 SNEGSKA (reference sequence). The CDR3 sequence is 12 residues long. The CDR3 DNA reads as TGCAGTGCTAGTAGGCAGGGCGAAAAACTGTTTTTT. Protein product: CSASRQGEKLFF.

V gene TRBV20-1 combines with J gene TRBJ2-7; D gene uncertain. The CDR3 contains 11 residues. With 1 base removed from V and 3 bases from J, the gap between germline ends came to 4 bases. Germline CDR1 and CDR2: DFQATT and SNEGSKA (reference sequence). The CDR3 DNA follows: TGCAGTGCTAGAGGATACTACGAGCAGTACTTC. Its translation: CSARGYYEQYF.

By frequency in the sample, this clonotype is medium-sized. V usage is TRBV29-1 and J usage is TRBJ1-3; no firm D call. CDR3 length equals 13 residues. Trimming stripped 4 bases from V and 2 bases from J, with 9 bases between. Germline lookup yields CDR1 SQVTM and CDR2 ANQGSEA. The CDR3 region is CSVVGTTGNTIYF. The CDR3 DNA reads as TGCAGCGTTGTAGGTACAACTGGAAACACCATATATTTT.

Here the CDR3 reads CSARVVGDNQPQHF. The CDR3 DNA is TGCAGTGCTAGAGTCGTGGGGGACAATCAGCCCCAGCATTTT. This chain joins TRBV20-1 and TRBJ1-5, with D maybe TRBD1 (5 bases). The CDR3 runs 14 residues. Trimming removed 1 base from V and 3 bases from J, with 10 bases in between. CDR1 is DFQATT and CDR2 is SNEGSKA in the germline V gene (reference sequence).

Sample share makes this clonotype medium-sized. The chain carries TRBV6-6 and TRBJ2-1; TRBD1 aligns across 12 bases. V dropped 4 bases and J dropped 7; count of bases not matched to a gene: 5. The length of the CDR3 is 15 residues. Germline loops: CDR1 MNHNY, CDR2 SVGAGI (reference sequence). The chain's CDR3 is CASSLGQGAQNEQFF. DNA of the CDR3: TGTGCCAGCAGTTTGGGACAGGGGGCGCAGAATGAGCAGTTCTTC.

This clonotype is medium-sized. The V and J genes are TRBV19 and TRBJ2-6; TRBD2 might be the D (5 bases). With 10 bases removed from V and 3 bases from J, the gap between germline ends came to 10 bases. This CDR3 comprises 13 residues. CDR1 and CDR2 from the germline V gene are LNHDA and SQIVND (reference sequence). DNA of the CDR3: TGTGCCATCGGGATGTATGGGGCCAACGTCCTGACTTTC. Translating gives CAIGMYGANVLTF.

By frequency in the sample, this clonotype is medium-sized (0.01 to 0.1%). The DNA for the CDR3 is TGTGCCAGCAGCCGGGACCACGACACCGGGGAGCTGTTTTTT. It is translated as CASSRDHDTGELFF. The chain is built from TRBV6-5 and TRBJ2-2; the D call may be TRBD1 or TRBD2 (5 bases each). This CDR3 has 14 residues. The V end was cut by 6 bases, the J end by 3 bases, with 11 bases between. Germline assignment: CDR1 MNHEY and CDR2 SVGAGI.

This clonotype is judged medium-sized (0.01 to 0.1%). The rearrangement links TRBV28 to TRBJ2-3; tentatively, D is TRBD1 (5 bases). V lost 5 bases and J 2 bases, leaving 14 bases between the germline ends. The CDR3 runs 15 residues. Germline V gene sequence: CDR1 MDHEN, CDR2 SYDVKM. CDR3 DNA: TGTGCCAGCAGTCCCCGTTGGACACACACAGATACGCAGTATTTT. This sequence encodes CASSPRWTHTDTQYF.

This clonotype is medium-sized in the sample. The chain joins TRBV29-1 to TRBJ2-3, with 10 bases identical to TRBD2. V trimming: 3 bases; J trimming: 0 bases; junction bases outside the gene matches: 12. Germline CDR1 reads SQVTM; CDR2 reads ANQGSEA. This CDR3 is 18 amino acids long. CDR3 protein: CSVESSGSVGLSTDTQYF. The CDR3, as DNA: TGCAGCGTTGAGTCTAGCGGGAGTGTGGGGTTAAGCACAGATACGCAGTATTTT.

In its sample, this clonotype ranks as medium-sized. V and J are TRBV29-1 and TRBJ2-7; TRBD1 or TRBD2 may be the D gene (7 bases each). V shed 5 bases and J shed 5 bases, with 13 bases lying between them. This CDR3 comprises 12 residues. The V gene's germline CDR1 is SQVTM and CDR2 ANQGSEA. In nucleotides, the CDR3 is TGCAGCGTTACCCAGGGGGGGGACGAGCAGTACTTC. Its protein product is CSVTQGGDEQYF.

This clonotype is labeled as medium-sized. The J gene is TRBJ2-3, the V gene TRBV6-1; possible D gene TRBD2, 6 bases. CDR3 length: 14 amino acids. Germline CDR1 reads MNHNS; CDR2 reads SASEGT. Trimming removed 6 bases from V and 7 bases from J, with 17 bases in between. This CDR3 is CASSQEGGTYTQYF. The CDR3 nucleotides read TGTGCCAGCAGCCAGGAGGGAGGTACCTATACGCAGTATTTT.

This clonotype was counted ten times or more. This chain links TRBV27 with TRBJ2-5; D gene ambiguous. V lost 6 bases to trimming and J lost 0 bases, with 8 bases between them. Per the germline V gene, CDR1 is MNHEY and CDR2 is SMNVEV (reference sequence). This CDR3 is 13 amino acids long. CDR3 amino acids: CASRARDQETQYF. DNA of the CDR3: TGTGCCAGCAGGGCCCGGGACCAAGAGACCCAGTACTTC.

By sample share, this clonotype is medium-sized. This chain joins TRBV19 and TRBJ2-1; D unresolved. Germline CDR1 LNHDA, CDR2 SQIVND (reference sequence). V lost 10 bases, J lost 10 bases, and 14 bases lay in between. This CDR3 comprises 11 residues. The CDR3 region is CATTEATEQFF. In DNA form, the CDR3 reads TGTGCCACCACAGAAGCTACCGAGCAGTTCTTC. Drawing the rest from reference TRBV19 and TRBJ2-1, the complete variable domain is DGGITQSPKYLFRKEGQNVTLSCEQNLNHDAMYWYRQDPGQGLRLIYYSQIVNDFQKGDIAEGYSVSREKKESFPLTVTSAQKNPTAFYLCATTEATEQFFGPGTRLTVL.

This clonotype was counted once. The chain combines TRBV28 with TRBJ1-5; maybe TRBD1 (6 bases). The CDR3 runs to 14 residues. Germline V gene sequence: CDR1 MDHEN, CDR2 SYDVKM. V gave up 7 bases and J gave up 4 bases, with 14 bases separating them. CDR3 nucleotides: TGTGCCAGCAAATTAGGGGGGGGGAATCAGCCCCAGCATTTT. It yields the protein CASKLGGGNQPQHF. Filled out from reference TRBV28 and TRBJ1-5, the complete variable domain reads DVKVTQSSRYLVKRTGEKVFLECVQDMDHENMFWYRQDPGLGLRLIYFSYDVKMKEKGDIPEGYSVSREKKERFSLILESASTNQTSMYLCASKLGGGNQPQHFGDGTRLSIL.

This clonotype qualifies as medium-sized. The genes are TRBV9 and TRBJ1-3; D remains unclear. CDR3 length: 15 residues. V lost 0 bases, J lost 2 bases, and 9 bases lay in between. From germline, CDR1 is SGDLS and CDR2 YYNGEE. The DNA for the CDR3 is TGTGCCAGCAGCGTAGCTCGCGTTCCTGGAAACACCATATATTTT. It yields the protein CASSVARVPGNTIYF. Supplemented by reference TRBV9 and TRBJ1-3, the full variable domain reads DSGVTQTPKHLITATGQRVTLRCSPRSGDLSVYWYQQSLDQGLQFLIQYYNGEERAKGNILERFSAQQFPDLHSELNLSSLELGDSALYFCASSVARVPGNTIYFGEGSWLTVV.

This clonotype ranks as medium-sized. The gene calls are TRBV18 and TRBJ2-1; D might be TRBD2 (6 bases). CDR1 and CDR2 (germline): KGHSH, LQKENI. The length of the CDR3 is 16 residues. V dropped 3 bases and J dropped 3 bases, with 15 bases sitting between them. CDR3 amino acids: CASSPQSGPHYNEQFF. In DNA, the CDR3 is TGTGCCAGCTCACCGCAAAGCGGGCCCCACTACAATGAGCAGTTCTTC. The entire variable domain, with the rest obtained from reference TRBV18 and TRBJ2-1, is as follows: NAGVMQNPRHLVRRRGQEARLRCSPMKGHSHVYWYRQLPEEGLKFMVYLQKENIIDESGMPKERFSAEFPKEGPSILRIQQVVRGDSAAYFCASSPQSGPHYNEQFFGPGTRLTVL.

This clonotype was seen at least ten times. The DNA of the CDR3 is TGTGCCAGTAGTCCGGTGCTAGCGGGAGGGAACAATGAGCAGTTCTTC. As protein: CASSPVLAGGNNEQFF. The V call is TRBV19, the J call TRBJ2-1; 12 bases align to TRBD2. Germline CDR1 is LNHDA and CDR2 is SQIVND (reference sequence). CDR3 length: 16 amino acids. V lost 5 bases and J lost 5; bases outside the gene matches: 7.

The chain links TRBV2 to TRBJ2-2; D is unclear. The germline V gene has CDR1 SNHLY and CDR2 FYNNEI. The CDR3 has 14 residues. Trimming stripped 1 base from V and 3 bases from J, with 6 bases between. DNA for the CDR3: TGTGCCAGCAGTGAAGGGTTGGACACCGGGGAGCTGTTTTTT. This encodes CASSEGLDTGELFF.

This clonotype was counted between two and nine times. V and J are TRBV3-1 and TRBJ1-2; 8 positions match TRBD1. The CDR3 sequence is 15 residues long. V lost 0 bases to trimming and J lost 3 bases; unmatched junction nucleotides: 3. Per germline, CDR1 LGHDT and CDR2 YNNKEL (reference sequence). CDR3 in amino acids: CASSQESTGDYGYTF. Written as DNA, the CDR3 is TGTGCCAGCAGCCAAGAATCGACAGGGGACTATGGCTACACCTTC. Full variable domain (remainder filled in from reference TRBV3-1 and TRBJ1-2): DTAVSQTPKYLVTQMGNDKSIKCEQNLGHDTMYWYKQDSKKFLKIMFSYNNKELIINETVPNRFSPKSPDKAHLNLHINSLELGDSAVYFCASSQESTGDYGYTFGSGTRLTVV.

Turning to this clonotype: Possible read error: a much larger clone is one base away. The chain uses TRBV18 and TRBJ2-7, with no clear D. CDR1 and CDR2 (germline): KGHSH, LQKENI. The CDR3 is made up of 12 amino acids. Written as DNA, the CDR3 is TGTGCCATCTCACCACGCCCTCACGAGCAGTACTTC. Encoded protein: CAISPRPHEQYF.